These 21 T cell receptor beta chains share one sample of origin, sequenced in a study of T cells of healthy individuals. A single record per CDR3 protein comes from TCRdb applying MiXCR to the 5' RACE reads. The table lists 100,000 or so distinct CDR3 sequences, approximately 15% of them singletons. These receptor sequences come from a human donor in good health.

The V and J genes are TRBV3-1 and TRBJ1-1, with a possible D match to TRBD1 (5 bases). The ends were cut back, 0 bases at V and 4 bases at J, with 12 bases in the middle. Germline-derived CDR1 and CDR2 are LGHDT and YNNKEL (reference sequence). The length of the CDR3 is 15 residues. The DNA of the CDR3 is TGTGCCAGCAGCCAAGACCCAATAAGGGGCACTGAAGCTTTCTTT. This codes for CASSQDPIRGTEAFF.

In its sample, this clonotype was seen many times. The chain joins TRBV7-2 to TRBJ2-3; D possibly corresponds to TRBD1 (6 bases). CDR3 size: 14 residues. V lost 1 base and J lost 6, with 11 bases in between. CDR1 and CDR2 from the germline V gene are SGHTA and FQGNSA. CDR3 nucleotide sequence: TGTGCCAGCAGCTTAGAAGGGGGTTGGGATACGCAGTATTTT. It codes for CASSLEGGWDTQYF.

This clonotype has a count of ten or more. This chain connects TRBV29-1 to TRBJ2-5, with 7 bases aligning to TRBD2. Germline trimming cut 8 bases from V and 5 bases from J; bases unmatched to any gene: 11. Looked up from germline, CDR1 is SQVTM and CDR2 is ANQGSEA. The CDR3 runs to 13 residues. CDR3 sequence (DNA): TGCAGCACCAACTGGGGGGGAGGCGAGACCCAGTACTTC. It is translated as CSTNWGGGETQYF.

The chain combines TRBV7-6 with TRBJ2-5; 9 bases are a match to TRBD2. The CDR3 is 15 amino acids. Germline CDR1 SGHVS, CDR2 FNYEAQ. V lost 2 bases and J lost 5; bases outside the gene matches: 6. The CDR3 sequence: CASSLFLAGTETQYF. In DNA form, the CDR3 reads TGTGCCAGCAGCTTATTCCTAGCGGGAACCGAGACCCAGTACTTC.

The chain employs TRBV6-2 or TRBV6-3 and TRBJ2-1, with 9 bases fitting TRBD2. CDR1 is MNHEY, CDR2 SVGEGT, per germline. J gave up 9 bases and V 4 bases, and 10 bases lay outside the gene matches. CDR3 length: 15 amino acids. CDR3 nucleotides: TGTGCCAGCAGTTCGCAGGAGCGGGGGGCCGTTGAGCAGTTCTTC. Its translation is CASSSQERGAVEQFF.

In this sample, this clonotype turned up many times. This chain links TRBV7-8 with TRBJ2-5; 12 bases match TRBD2. The CDR3 is 16 residues long. V was pared by 5 bases and J by 5 bases, with 9 bases of the junction left unmatched. Germline V gives CDR1 SGHVS, CDR2 FQNEAQ. Here the CDR3 DNA reads TGTGCCAGCAGCCCATCTAGCGGGAGGGCCTGGGAGACCCAGTACTTC. Amino acids: CASSPSSGRAWETQYF.

The chain links TRBV4-1 to TRBJ1-1; D remains ambiguous. This CDR3 region has 12 residues. Germline V gene sequence: CDR1 MGHRA, CDR2 YSYEKL. V lost 3 bases and J 10 bases, leaving 12 bases between the germline ends. The CDR3 loop is CASSQGDPGAFF. Here the CDR3 DNA reads TGCGCCAGCAGCCAGGGAGACCCAGGAGCTTTCTTT.

There are a few counts of this clonotype. The chain combines TRBV7-8 with TRBJ2-1; 7 bases are a match to TRBD2. V dropped 4 bases and J dropped 2; count of bases not matched to a gene: 5. Germline CDR1 SGHVS, CDR2 FQNEAQ. The CDR3 has 15 residues. The CDR3 sequence is CASSWPSGTYNEQFF. DNA for the CDR3: TGTGCCAGCAGCTGGCCTAGCGGAACCTACAATGAGCAGTTCTTC. Combining the CDR3 with reference TRBV7-8 and TRBJ2-1 gives the whole variable domain GAGVSQSPRYKVAKRGQDVALRCDPISGHVSLFWYQQALGQGPEFLTYFQNEAQLDKSGLPSDRFFAERPEGSVSTLKIQRTQQEDSAVYLCASSWPSGTYNEQFFGPGTRLTVL.

In its sample, this clonotype was seen many times. The chain links TRBV29-1 to TRBJ2-5; 9 nucleotides line up with TRBD1. There are 13 residues in the CDR3. With 6 bases clipped from V and 4 bases from J, the junction kept 6 bases outside the gene matches. CDR1 and CDR2 from the germline V gene are SQVTM and ANQGSEA. For the CDR3, the DNA is TGCAGCGTGTGCCTGGGACAGGGAGAGACCCAGTACTTC. Translating gives CSVCLGQGETQYF.

This clonotype was detected ten times or more. The V and J genes are TRBV27 and TRBJ2-7; TRBD2 matches 7 bases. The germline V gene has CDR1 MNHEY and CDR2 SMNVEV (reference sequence). V trimming: 2 bases; J trimming: 5 bases; junction bases outside the gene matches: 12. The CDR3 length is 16 residues. The CDR3 DNA is TGTGCCAGCAGTTTAGCGGGAGTAGCGGGTTTGGACGAGCAGTACTTC. As protein: CASSLAGVAGLDEQYF.

The rearrangement uses TRBV4-3 and TRBJ2-1; 9 bases match TRBD2. This CDR3 is 17 amino acids long. V shed 2 bases and J 4 bases; nucleotides not matched to a gene: 9. Germline V gene data show CDR1 as LGHNA and CDR2 as YSLEER. CDR3 DNA sequence: TGCGCCAGCAGCCAATACTCGCTAGCGGGGTCTTACAATGAGCAGTTCTTC. Amino acids: CASSQYSLAGSYNEQFF.

Ten or more counts support this clonotype. The V and J genes are TRBV4-2 and TRBJ1-2; 7 bases are shared with TRBD1. The CDR3 length is 13 residues. V was pared by 3 bases and J by 5 bases, with 3 bases of the junction left unmatched. CDR1 LGHNA and CDR2 YNFKEQ come from the germline V gene. The CDR3 coding sequence is TGTGCCAGCAGCCACGGACAGGTTTATGGCTACACCTTC. Encoded protein: CASSHGQVYGYTF.

This clonotype was observed many times. V and J are TRBV4-2 and TRBJ2-7; a possible D gene is TRBD2 (6 bases). Germline lookup yields CDR1 LGHNA and CDR2 YNFKEQ. Trimming removed 6 bases at V and 2 bases at J, with 17 bases between. The CDR3 covers 15 residues. The CDR3 coding sequence is TGTGCCAGCAGTGCTGAGGGAGGAGAAGCCTACGAGCAGTACTTC. Translation: CASSAEGGEAYEQYF.

The rearrangement joins TRBV5-1 to TRBJ2-5; 10 bases fit TRBD2. There are 16 residues in the CDR3. The germline gives CDR1 SGHRS, CDR2 YFSETQ. After removal of 0 bases from V and 0 bases from J, the junction contained 2 bases not matched to a gene. CDR3 in DNA: TGCGCCAGCAGCTTGGCCAGCGGGGGGGACCAAGAGACCCAGTACTTC. This codes for CASSLASGGDQETQYF.

The chain couples TRBV5-1 to TRBJ2-1; 9 nucleotides align to TRBD2. The CDR3 is 16 residues long. V lost 4 bases and J lost 9; bases outside the gene matches: 14. Germline CDR1 reads SGHRS; CDR2 reads YFSETQ. The DNA of the CDR3 is TGCGCCAGCAGCCCATCATTAGCGGGAGCCCTCGCTGAGCAGTTCTTC. Its translation: CASSPSLAGALAEQFF.

This clonotype was counted at least ten times. The chain has TRBV7-9 and TRBJ2-7; D is perhaps TRBD1 (6 bases). Per the germline V gene, CDR1 is SEHNR and CDR2 is FQNEAQ (reference sequence). Trimming stripped 5 bases from V and 7 bases from J, with 15 bases between. This CDR3 has 13 amino acids. CDR3 region: CASSPRQAREQYF. The CDR3 nucleotides read TGTGCCAGCAGCCCAAGACAGGCACGGGAGCAGTACTTC. Full variable domain (rest looked up from reference TRBV7-9 and TRBJ2-7): DTGVSQNPRHKITKRGQNVTFRCDPISEHNRLYWYRQTLGQGPEFLTYFQNEAQLEKSRLLSDRFSAERPKGSFSTLEIQRTEQGDSAMYLCASSPRQAREQYFGPGTRLTVT.

The chain joins TRBV6-8 to TRBJ2-7; D possibly corresponds to TRBD2 (6 bases). V lost 6 bases to trimming and J lost 2 bases, with 14 bases between them. This CDR3 comprises 14 residues. Germline CDR1 MNHGY, CDR2 SAAAGT. The CDR3 nucleotides read TGTGCCAGCAGCCCCTCCGGGGGAACCTACGAGCAGTACTTC. It specifies CASSPSGGTYEQYF.

This clonotype showed up just a few times. In nucleotides, the CDR3 is TGTGCCAGCAGCTACACCCAGACTAATGAAAAACTGTTTTTT. It codes for CASSYTQTNEKLFF. The J gene is TRBJ1-4, the V gene TRBV6-5; no reliable D call. The germline V and J ends were trimmed by 6 bases and 2 bases, with 10 bases remaining between them. Per the germline V gene, CDR1 is MNHEY and CDR2 is SVGAGI. CDR3 length: 14 residues.

This clonotype appeared many times. The rearrangement links TRBV18 to TRBJ2-7, with D possibly TRBD2 on 5 matching bases. V lost 5 bases, J lost 2 bases, and 10 bases lay in between. CDR3 size: 13 residues. Germline-derived CDR1 and CDR2 are KGHSH and LQKENI. The DNA for the CDR3 is TGTGCCAGCTCAGAGGGCCGCACCTACGAGCAGTACTTC. Residues: CASSEGRTYEQYF.

This clonotype has a count of ten or more. This chain links TRBV29-1 with TRBJ2-3; D is ambiguous. The CDR3 covers 15 residues. Trimming removed 5 bases at V and 2 bases at J, with 17 bases between. CDR1 and CDR2 from the germline V gene are SQVTM and ANQGSEA. The DNA of the CDR3 is TGCAGCGTTAGTAAAGGGTCCTCCTACACAGATACGCAGTATTTT. Translating gives CSVSKGSSYTDTQYF.

This clonotype occurred a few times. CDR3 in amino acids: CASSPQEGHGYTF. The CDR3 DNA sequence: TGTGCCAGCTCACCACAGGAAGGCCATGGCTACACCTTC. This chain connects TRBV18 to TRBJ1-2; D is undetermined. Deletions cut 1 base from V and 6 bases from J, with 9 bases between. This CDR3 region has 13 residues. Per germline, CDR1 KGHSH and CDR2 LQKENI. Filled out from reference TRBV18 and TRBJ1-2, the complete variable domain reads NAGVMQNPRHLVRRRGQEARLRCSPMKGHSHVYWYRQLPEEGLKFMVYLQKENIIDESGMPKERFSAEFPKEGPSILRIQQVVRGDSAAYFCASSPQEGHGYTFGSGTRLTVV.